The clone carrying this T cell receptor beta chain was seen only a few times. These data are taken from a study of identical twins. Everyone who gave samples was a healthy Caucasian. This CDR3 contains 15 residues. V lost 5 bases to trimming and J lost 0 bases, with 9 bases between them. CDR1 and CDR2 (germline): SGHRS, YFSETQ. MiXCR, run by TCRdb on the 5' RACE reads, gives a single entry per CDR3 protein. Here the sample spans around 450,000 distinct CDR3 sequences, 14% being singletons. These data also featured in a second study, about yellow fever vaccine responses in identical twins.

The chain employs TRBV5-1 and TRBJ1-6; D is possibly TRBD1 (6 bases). This clonotype was obtained from a woman younger than 35 in good health. The source material was CD4+ T cells sorted from blood. CDR3 loop: CASRKDSSYNSPLHF. The CDR3 nucleotides read TGCGCCAGCAGAAAGGACAGCTCCTATAATTCACCCCTCCACTTT.